The 32 T cell receptor beta chains below all came from one sample that was sequenced in a study of early T cells in non-severe SARS-CoV-2 infection. Using its own MiXCR run on the 5' RACE reads, TCRdb lists one record per CDR3 protein. The sample records approximately 19,000 distinct CDR3 sequences, under 6.5% being singletons. The sequenced sample was whole blood. The receptors shown here come from an adult who was a healthcare worker with PCR-confirmed SARS-CoV-2 infection or an uninfected control (not recorded which).

This clonotype was counted at least ten times. The gene calls are TRBV7-3 and TRBJ2-1; D assignment may be TRBD1 or TRBD2 (5 bases each). CDR1 SGHTA and CDR2 FQGTGA come from the germline V gene. CDR3 size: 13 residues. Trimming removed 5 bases from V and 6 bases from J, with 11 bases in between. The CDR3 loop reads CASSPPRGNEQFF. DNA for the CDR3: TGTGCCAGCAGCCCACCGAGGGGCAATGAGCAGTTCTTC.

This clonotype showed up many times. The V and J genes are TRBV29-1 and TRBJ2-7, with TRBD2 matching over 7 bases. The V and J ends lost 6 bases and 1 base, in that order; junction bases with no gene match: 3. The CDR3 is made up of 12 amino acids. Per the germline V gene, CDR1 is SQVTM and CDR2 is ANQGSEA. The chain's CDR3 is CSVGEGSYEQYF. The CDR3 region has the DNA TGCAGCGTCGGGGAGGGTTCCTACGAGCAGTACTTC.

This clonotype was seen repeatedly, ten times or more. This chain joins TRBV3-1 and TRBJ2-5; TRBD2 matches 12 bases. CDR1 and CDR2 from the germline V gene are LGHDT and YNNKEL (reference sequence). J gave up 5 bases and V 2 bases, and 6 bases lay outside the gene matches. This CDR3 spans 16 amino acids. CDR3 DNA sequence: TGTGCCAGCAGCCAAACCCTAGCGGGAGGGGGTGAGACCCAGTACTTC. It translates to CASSQTLAGGGETQYF.

This clonotype is medium-sized (0.01 to 0.1%) by share. J is TRBJ2-1 and V is TRBV20-1; 7 nucleotides match TRBD2. Looked up from germline, CDR1 is DFQATT and CDR2 is SNEGSKA (reference sequence). V lost 7 bases and J lost 0; bases outside the gene matches: 6. CDR3 size: 14 residues. CDR3 bases: TGCAGTGGTTACGGGAGGAGCTCCTACAATGAGCAGTTCTTC. Its protein is CSGYGRSSYNEQFF.

This clonotype has ten or more counts. V usage is TRBV28 and J usage is TRBJ1-4; D unclear. Per germline, CDR1 MDHEN and CDR2 SYDVKM. This CDR3 has 16 amino acids. The V end was cut by 2 bases, the J end by 7 bases, with 17 bases between. The chain's CDR3 is CASSLPPGVSAEKLFF. The CDR3 DNA reads as TGTGCCAGCAGTTTACCTCCCGGGGTATCAGCTGAAAAACTGTTTTTT.

This clonotype appeared a few times. The chain joins TRBV7-9 to TRBJ2-7, with 14 bases matching TRBD2. From germline, CDR1 is SEHNR and CDR2 FQNEAQ (reference sequence). With 4 bases clipped from V and 5 bases from J, the junction kept 7 bases outside the gene matches. The CDR3 is 16 amino acids. For the CDR3, the DNA is TGTGCCAGCAGCTCAATGGGACTAGCGGGAGTCGACGAGCAGTACTTC. It translates to CASSSMGLAGVDEQYF.

This clonotype was picked up many times. This chain uses TRBV6-5 with TRBJ2-7; no clear D gene. Looked up from germline, CDR1 is MNHEY and CDR2 is SVGAGI. The CDR3 is 13 residues long. Trimming removed 2 bases from V and 3 bases from J, with 8 bases in between. The CDR3 DNA reads as TGTGCCAGCAGTTACGGAGAGAGCTACGAGCAGTACTTC. Translating it yields CASSYGESYEQYF.

V is TRBV28 and J is TRBJ2-1; D is possibly TRBD2 (6 bases). The germline V gene has CDR1 MDHEN and CDR2 SYDVKM. The length of the CDR3 is 15 residues. V was clipped by 2 bases and J by 4 bases, with 12 bases between them. This CDR3 is CASSLRDWGYNEQFF. CDR3 DNA sequence: TGTGCCAGCAGTTTAAGGGACTGGGGATACAATGAGCAGTTCTTC.

This clonotype was seen many times. The CDR3 loop is CASSREAGEQFF. CDR3 nucleotides: TGTGCCAGTAGTAGGGAAGCGGGCGAGCAGTTCTTC. The chain employs TRBV19 and TRBJ2-1; possible D gene TRBD2, 6 bases. The CDR3 length is 12 residues. Germline loops: CDR1 LNHDA, CDR2 SQIVND (reference sequence). Deletions cut 4 bases from V and 10 bases from J, with 11 bases between.

This clonotype was recorded many times. V gene TRBV10-2 combines with J gene TRBJ2-1, with TRBD1 matching 9 bases. J gave up 8 bases and V 6 bases, and 8 bases lay outside the gene matches. The germline V gene has CDR1 WSHSY and CDR2 SAAADI. The CDR3 runs 14 residues. The DNA for the CDR3 is TGCGCCAGCAGGCAACAGGGGGCGAACGATGAGCAGTTCTTC. It encodes CASRQQGANDEQFF.

This clonotype was counted ten times or more. The chain combines TRBV5-1 with TRBJ1-1, with TRBD1 identical over 7 bases. With V trimmed by 5 bases and J by 4 bases, 20 bases remained unmatched. The CDR3 length is 18 residues. CDR1 SGHRS and CDR2 YFSETQ come from the germline V gene. The CDR3 protein is CASSRGPGQVVRGTEAFF. DNA of the CDR3: TGCGCCAGCAGTCGGGGTCCAGGACAGGTTGTTCGTGGCACTGAAGCTTTCTTT.

This clonotype was seen many times. The rearrangement joins TRBV9 to TRBJ2-2; 9 nucleotides match TRBD1. The CDR3 has 18 residues. V gave up 3 bases and J gave up 7 bases; unmatched junction bases: 16. Germline assignment: CDR1 SGDLS and CDR2 YYNGEE. In nucleotides, the CDR3 is TGTGCCAGCAGCGCCGACTCGGCCGGGACAGGGAGAAACGGGGAGCTGTTTTTT. This codes for CASSADSAGTGRNGELFF.

This clonotype was detected only a few times. The rearrangement links TRBV29-1 to TRBJ1-1; D gene uncertain. V shed 7 bases and J shed 2 bases, with 8 bases lying between them. This CDR3 is 11 amino acids long. Germline assignment: CDR1 SQVTM and CDR2 ANQGSEA. CDR3 bases: TGCAGCGGATCGGACAACACTGAAGCTTTCTTT. This codes for CSGSDNTEAFF.

This clonotype was seen many times. This chain links TRBV4-1 with TRBJ1-3, with TRBD1 matching 7 bases. Per germline, CDR1 MGHRA and CDR2 YSYEKL. The CDR3 is 15 residues long. The J segment lost 0 bases and the V segment lost 4 bases, leaving 3 bases of the junction unmatched. CDR3 nucleotide sequence: TGCGCCAGCAGCCCGACAGGGATCTCTGGAAACACCATATATTTT. Its translation is CASSPTGISGNTIYF.

The chain employs TRBV7-9 and TRBJ2-2; 8 bases are shared with TRBD1. The CDR3 has 14 residues. With V trimmed by 3 bases and J by 4 bases, 1 base remained unmatched. Germline CDR1 reads SEHNR; CDR2 reads FQNEAQ (reference sequence). Here the CDR3 DNA reads TGTGCCAGCAGCTTTCAGGGGGCCACCGGGGAGCTGTTTTTT. This gives the protein CASSFQGATGELFF. Looking up the rest from reference TRBV7-9 and TRBJ2-2 gives the full variable domain: DTGVSQNPRHKITKRGQNVTFRCDPISEHNRLYWYRQTLGQGPEFLTYFQNEAQLEKSRLLSDRFSAERPKGSFSTLEIQRTEQGDSAMYLCASSFQGATGELFFGEGSRLTVL.

There are many counts of this clonotype. J is TRBJ2-2 and V is TRBV29-1; D possibly matches TRBD1 or TRBD2 (5 bases each). Germline V gene lookup returns CDR1 SQVTM and CDR2 ANQGSEA. CDR3 size: 14 residues. The V end lost 3 bases, the J end lost 1 base, and 9 bases lay between the germline ends. CDR3 nucleotides: TGCAGCGTTGACAGTGGGGGGAACACCGGGGAGCTGTTTTTT. It translates to CSVDSGGNTGELFF.

The V call is TRBV29-1, the J call TRBJ2-1; 11 bases line up with TRBD2. V lost 0 bases to trimming and J lost 1 base; unmatched junction nucleotides: 5. The CDR3 covers 17 residues. CDR1 and CDR2 (germline): SQVTM, ANQGSEA. DNA for the CDR3: TGCAGCGTTGAAGATCCACTAGCGGGAGAATCCTACAATGAGCAGTTCTTC. Translating it yields CSVEDPLAGESYNEQFF.

Ten or more counts support this clonotype. The chain uses TRBV9 and TRBJ1-4; D unresolved. The CDR3 totals 14 residues. The germline V gene has CDR1 SGDLS and CDR2 YYNGEE. V was clipped by 2 bases and J by 8 bases, with 13 bases between them. CDR3 sequence (DNA): TGTGCCAGCAGCGTCACCTCCCATGGGGAAAAACTGTTTTTT. This codes for CASSVTSHGEKLFF.

This clonotype has at least ten counts. The rearrangement links TRBV19 to TRBJ1-5, with 7 bases fitting TRBD1. Germline lookup yields CDR1 LNHDA and CDR2 SQIVND (reference sequence). V gave up 5 bases and J gave up 3 bases; unmatched junction bases: 19. There are 19 residues in the CDR3. The CDR3 DNA sequence: TGTGCCAGTAGTTCCCCGCAACCGCGGCAGGGGGGCATCAATCAGCCCCAGCATTTT. Its protein product is CASSSPQPRQGGINQPQHF. The whole variable domain, remainder taken from reference TRBV19 and TRBJ1-5, is DGGITQSPKYLFRKEGQNVTLSCEQNLNHDAMYWYRQDPGQGLRLIYYSQIVNDFQKGDIAEGYSVSREKKESFPLTVTSAQKNPTAFYLCASSSPQPRQGGINQPQHFGDGTRLSIL.

There are many counts of this clonotype. This chain joins TRBV10-3 and TRBJ2-2; D uncertain. The V end was cut by 3 bases, the J end by 4 bases, with 3 bases between. This CDR3 region has 12 residues. From germline, CDR1 is ENHRY and CDR2 SYGVKD. The CDR3 sequence: CAISDGTGELFF. CDR3 bases: TGTGCCATCAGTGATGGCACCGGGGAGCTGTTTTTT.

The chain has TRBV10-3 and TRBJ1-5; no reliable D call. Germline-derived CDR1 and CDR2 are ENHRY and SYGVKD. V was shortened by 6 bases and J by 7 bases, with 13 bases between the two germline ends. The CDR3 contains 13 residues. In DNA form, the CDR3 reads TGTGCCATCAGGAGTATTCCCGGGCAGCCCCAGCATTTT. Amino acid sequence: CAIRSIPGQPQHF.

The J gene is TRBJ2-4, the V gene TRBV28, with 10 bases fitting TRBD2. CDR1 is MDHEN and CDR2 is SYDVKM in the germline V gene. The CDR3 is 17 residues long. Trimming at V came to 5 bases and at J to 2 bases, leaving 9 bases not matched to a gene. The CDR3 here is CASSLAGVWGPKNIQYF. CDR3 nucleotide sequence: TGTGCCAGCAGTCTAGCGGGAGTTTGGGGCCCCAAAAACATTCAGTACTTC.

In this sample, this clonotype turned up many times. The chain's CDR3 is CASSPLLNTEAFF. As DNA, the CDR3 is TGCGCCAGCAGTCCCTTGTTGAACACTGAAGCTTTCTTT. The V call is TRBV5-1, the J call TRBJ1-1; no definite D call. Trimming stripped 5 bases from V and 0 bases from J, with 8 bases between. Germline V CDR1 and CDR2: SGHRS, YFSETQ. CDR3 length: 13 amino acids. Supplemented by reference TRBV5-1 and TRBJ1-1, the full variable domain reads KAGVTQTPRYLIKTRGQQVTLSCSPISGHRSVSWYQQTPGQGLQFLFEYFSETQRNKGNFPGRFSGRQFSNSRSEMNVSTLELGDSALYLCASSPLLNTEAFFGQGTRLTVV.

The V and J genes are TRBV11-2 and TRBJ2-3; D unresolved. V dropped 2 bases and J dropped 6 bases, with 9 bases sitting between them. The CDR3 consists of 13 residues. CDR1 SGHAT and CDR2 FQNNGV come from the germline V gene. This chain's CDR3 is CASSLRWGDTQYF. The DNA for the CDR3 is TGTGCCAGCAGCTTACGGTGGGGTGATACGCAGTATTTT.

This clonotype came up many times. V usage is TRBV12-3 or TRBV12-4 and J usage is TRBJ1-6; tentative D call: TRBD1 (6 bases). Trimming shortened V by 6 bases and J by 5 bases, and 11 bases separated the two germline ends. The length of the CDR3 is 14 residues. This chain's CDR3 is CASRTTGHNSPLHF. The CDR3 DNA sequence: TGTGCCAGCAGAACGACAGGTCATAATTCACCCCTCCACTTT.

This clonotype was observed many times. The V and J genes are TRBV7-3 and TRBJ2-3; D might be TRBD1 or TRBD2, each matching 5 bases. The CDR3 has 12 residues. Germline-derived CDR1 and CDR2 are SGHTA and FQGTGA. Trimming left V 5 bases short and J 4 bases short, with 7 bases between. In DNA form, the CDR3 reads TGTGCCAGCAGCCCGGGACCAGATACGCAGTATTTT. Translation: CASSPGPDTQYF.

This clonotype was observed at least ten times. This chain uses TRBV20-1 with TRBJ2-1; maybe TRBD2 (5 bases). Germline V gene sequence: CDR1 DFQATT, CDR2 SNEGSKA (reference sequence). This CDR3 is built from 11 residues. Trimming stripped 5 bases from V and 11 bases from J, with 13 bases between. The CDR3 nucleotides read TGCAGTGCTTATAATCGGGGAAAGCAGTTCTTC. Residues: CSAYNRGKQFF.

The V call is TRBV27, the J call TRBJ1-1, with D unresolved. The germline gives CDR1 MNHEY, CDR2 SMNVEV (reference sequence). This CDR3 comprises 13 residues. Between the trimmed V and J ends, which lost 2 bases and 0 bases, there was a span of 4 bases. The CDR3 DNA reads as TGTGCCAGCAGTTTAACAGTGAACACTGAAGCTTTCTTT. Translating gives CASSLTVNTEAFF.

There are many counts of this clonotype. The gene calls are TRBV29-1 and TRBJ2-7; 7 nucleotides agree with TRBD1. Germline lookup yields CDR1 SQVTM and CDR2 ANQGSEA. Trimming cost V 4 bases and J 1 base; bases outside gene matches: 1. CDR3 length: 12 amino acids. The CDR3, as DNA: TGCAGCGTTGCAGGGGGTTCCTACGAGCAGTACTTC. It translates to CSVAGGSYEQYF.

This clonotype was seen repeatedly, ten times or more. V is TRBV20-1 and J is TRBJ1-2, with D maybe TRBD1 (6 bases). Per germline, CDR1 DFQATT and CDR2 SNEGSKA (reference sequence). This CDR3 is built from 15 residues. The ends were cut back, 1 base at V and 4 bases at J, with 16 bases in the middle. Here the CDR3 DNA reads TGCAGTGCTAGAGGCGCCGGGACACCGAGCTATGGCTACACCTTC. Its translation: CSARGAGTPSYGYTF.

This clonotype has a handful of counts. The genes are TRBV4-1 and TRBJ2-6; unclear D gene. This CDR3 has 13 residues. Germline V gene data show CDR1 as MGHRA and CDR2 as YSYEKL. V shed 8 bases and J shed 2 bases, with 7 bases lying between them. CDR3 nucleotide sequence: TGCGCCAGCGCCGTGGCTGGGGCCAACGTCCTGACTTTC. Translation gives CASAVAGANVLTF.

There are a few counts of this clonotype. The chain employs TRBV20-1 and TRBJ2-7; TRBD1 agrees at 7 bases. The V and J ends lost 5 bases and 1 base, in that order; junction bases with no gene match: 11. This CDR3 is 15 amino acids long. Germline V gene lookup returns CDR1 DFQATT and CDR2 SNEGSKA (reference sequence). CDR3 residues: CSAQRWDSDSYEQYF. The CDR3 bases are TGCAGTGCTCAGAGATGGGACAGTGATTCCTACGAGCAGTACTTC.